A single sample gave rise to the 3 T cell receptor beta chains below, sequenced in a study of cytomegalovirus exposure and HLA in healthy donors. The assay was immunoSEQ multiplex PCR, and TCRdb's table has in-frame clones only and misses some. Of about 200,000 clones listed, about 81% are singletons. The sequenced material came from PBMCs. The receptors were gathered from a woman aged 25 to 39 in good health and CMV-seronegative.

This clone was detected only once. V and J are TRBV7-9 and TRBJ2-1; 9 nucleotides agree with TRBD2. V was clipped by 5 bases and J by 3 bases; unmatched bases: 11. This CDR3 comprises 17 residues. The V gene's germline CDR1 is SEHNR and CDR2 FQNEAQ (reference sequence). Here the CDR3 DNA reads TGTGCCAGCAGCCGAATCCCCGTAGCGGGAGTCTACAATGAGCAGTTCTTC. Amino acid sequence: CASSRIPVAGVYNEQFF.

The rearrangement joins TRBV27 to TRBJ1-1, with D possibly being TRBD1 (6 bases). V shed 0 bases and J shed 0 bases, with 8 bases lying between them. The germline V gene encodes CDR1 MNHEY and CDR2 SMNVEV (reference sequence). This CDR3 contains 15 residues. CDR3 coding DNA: TGTGCCAGCAGTTTATCCAGGGGCATGAACACTGAAGCTTTCTTT. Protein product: CASSLSRGMNTEAFF.

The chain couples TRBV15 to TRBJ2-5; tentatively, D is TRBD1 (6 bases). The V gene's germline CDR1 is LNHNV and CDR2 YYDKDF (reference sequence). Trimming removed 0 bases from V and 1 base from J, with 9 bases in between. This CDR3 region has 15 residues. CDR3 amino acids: CATSRDPGAQETQYF. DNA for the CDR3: TGTGCCACCAGCAGAGATCCAGGGGCCCAAGAGACCCAGTACTTC.